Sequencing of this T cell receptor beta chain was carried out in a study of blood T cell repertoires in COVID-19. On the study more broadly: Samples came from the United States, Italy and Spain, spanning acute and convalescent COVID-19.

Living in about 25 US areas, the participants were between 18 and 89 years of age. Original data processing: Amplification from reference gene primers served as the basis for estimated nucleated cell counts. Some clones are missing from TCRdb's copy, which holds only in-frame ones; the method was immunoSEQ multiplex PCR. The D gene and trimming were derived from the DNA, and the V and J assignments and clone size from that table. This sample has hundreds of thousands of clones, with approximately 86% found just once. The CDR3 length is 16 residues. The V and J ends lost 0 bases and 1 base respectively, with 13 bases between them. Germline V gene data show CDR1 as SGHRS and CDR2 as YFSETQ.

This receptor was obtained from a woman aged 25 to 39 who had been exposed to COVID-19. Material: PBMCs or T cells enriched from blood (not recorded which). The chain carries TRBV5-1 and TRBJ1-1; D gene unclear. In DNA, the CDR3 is TGCGCCAGCAGCTTGGGCCGGGGTTGGGAGAACACTGAAGCTTTCTTT. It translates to CASSLGRGWENTEAFF.